These T cell receptor beta chains were read from a single sample in a study of sequential checkpoint blockade in melanoma. Clones were sequenced by immunoSEQ multiplex PCR, and TCRdb holds only the in-frame ones, with some missing. The sample holds 20,000 to 25,000 clones; roughly 86% are singletons and the top ten take approximately 10%. The input for sequencing was CD8+ T cells sorted from blood (inferred from file names), taken from a patient given nivolumab and ipilimumab in sequence. The receptor source for this set is a human donor with melanoma. CDR3s include the opening cysteine and the closing phenylalanine or tryptophan. A D gene is named only where the DNA matches it firmly. Part of the rows lack a size; the others show once, few, many or a class for expanded clones.

>TRBJ1-1|.|.|TRBV4-1
CASSQDIQGYTEAFF
TGCGCCAGCAGCCAAGATATCCAGGGATACACTGAAGCTTTCTTT
>TRBJ2-7|.|.|TRBV28
CASSLTREQYF
TGTGCCAGCAGTTTAACGAGAGAGCAGTACTTC
>TRBJ2-7|TRBD1|.|TRBV29-1
CSVESQGGQGAEQYF
TGCAGCGTTGAAAGCCAAGGAGGGCAGGGGGCCGAGCAGTACTTC
>TRBJ2-3|.|.|TRBV30
CAWIPTGVTDTQYF
TGTGCCTGGATCCCGACTGGCGTCACAGATACGCAGTATTTT
>TRBJ1-2|.|.|TRBV18
CASSLPTRGYGYTF
TGTGCCAGCTCACTACCAACCAGAGGCTATGGCTACACCTTC
>TRBJ1-4|.|.|TRBV6-6
CASTSWGVGEKLFF
TGTGCCAGCACCTCGTGGGGGGTGGGGGAAAAACTGTTTTTT
>TRBJ2-7|.|.|TRBV5-1
CASNSGVDYEQYF
TGCGCCAGCAATTCAGGGGTGGACTACGAGCAGTACTTC
>TRBJ2-7|.|.|TRBV4-3
CASSPRLGAEQYF
TGCGCCAGCAGCCCCCGTTTAGGGGCCGAGCAGTACTTC
>TRBJ2-7|.|.|TRBV18
CASSRDISYEQYF
TGTGCCAGCTCACGGGACATCTCCTACGAGCAGTACTTC
>TRBJ1-3|TRBD1|.|TRBV6-5
CASSPDRVNTIYF
TGTGCCAGCAGCCCGGACAGGGTTAACACCATATATTTT
>TRBJ1-4|TRBD1|.|TRBV19
CASRGGQGAREKLFF
TGTGCCAGTAGAGGAGGACAGGGGGCCCGGGAAAAACTGTTTTTT
>TRBJ1-2|TRBD1|.|TRBV27
CASSLSGGTGSRYTF
TGTGCCAGCAGTTTATCAGGGGGGACAGGGTCCCGCTACACCTTC
>TRBJ2-1|TRBD1|.|TRBV28
CASSPWDRPSFEQFF
TGTGCCAGCAGTCCCTGGGACAGGCCCTCTTTTGAGCAGTTCTTC
>TRBJ1-2|.|few|TRBV5-4
CASSATTGDYGYTF
TGTGCCAGCAGCGCTACGACAGGCGACTATGGCTACACCTTC
>TRBJ2-2|TRBD1|.|TRBV7-9
CASSFGGQGLSRELFF
TGTGCCAGCAGCTTCGGAGGACAGGGGTTATCCCGGGAGCTGTTTTTT
>TRBJ2-3|TRBD2|few|TRBV7-6
CASGASGSPDTQYF
TGTGCCAGCGGGGCTAGCGGGAGTCCAGATACGCAGTATTTT
>TRBJ2-3|TRBD1|.|TRBV6-1
CASRLGQGGDTQYF
TGTGCCAGCAGATTAGGACAGGGAGGAGATACGCAGTATTTT
>TRBJ2-3|.|.|TRBV5-1
CASSIGQYTDTQYF
TGCGCCAGCAGCATCGGACAGTACACAGATACGCAGTATTTT
>TRBJ1-4|.|once|TRBV5-1
CASSVDGTTNEKLFF
TGCGCCAGCAGCGTGGACGGTACAACTAATGAAAAACTGTTTTTT
>TRBJ2-7|.|few|TRBV11-3
CASSLDGGPGRSYEQYF
TGTGCCAGCAGCTTAGACGGCGGGCCAGGCAGATCCTACGAGCAGTACTTC
>TRBJ2-1|TRBD2|.|TRBV7-9
CASSFLSGSYNEQFF
TGTGCCAGCAGCTTCCTTAGCGGGAGTTACAATGAGCAGTTCTTC
>TRBJ2-1|TRBD2|.|TRBV19
CASSMSSGKYNEQFF
TGTGCCAGTAGTATGTCTAGCGGGAAGTACAATGAGCAGTTCTTC
>TRBJ2-7|.|once|TRBV18
CASSPPGGSYEQYF
TGTGCCAGCTCACCACCGGGGGGTTCCTACGAGCAGTACTTC